Following are 21 T cell receptor beta chains from one sample sequenced in a study of blood T cells in healthy people across ages. The authors ran a second PCR of roughly 7 to 11 cycles using a sample-barcoded 5' primer and a J-beta primer mix. TCRdb fed the 5' RACE reads into MiXCR, producing one record per CDR3 protein. The repertoire holds about 1.6 million distinct CDR3 sequences, about 31% seen once, with 11% in the top ten. Sequenced sample: blood. These receptor sequences come from a woman under 40 in good health.

Only a few counts were recorded for this clonotype. The genes are TRBV28 and TRBJ2-3; 11 nucleotides match TRBD2. With V trimmed by 4 bases and J by 0 bases, 6 bases remained unmatched. This CDR3 is 17 amino acids long. Germline loops: CDR1 MDHEN, CDR2 SYDVKM. The CDR3 sequence: CASSWAGLAASTDTQYF. In nucleotides, the CDR3 is TGTGCCAGCAGTTGGGCGGGACTAGCGGCTAGCACAGATACGCAGTATTTT.

About this clonotype itself: One junction end does not reproduce the germline sequence, and a read error may be involved. The CDR3 DNA sequence: TGCGCCAGCGGCTTATCCGGGTCGTTAGCCTACGAGCAGTACTTC. It is translated as CASGLSGSLAYEQYF. V and J are TRBV5-1 and TRBJ2-7; unclear D gene. Per germline, CDR1 SGHRS and CDR2 YFSETQ. This CDR3 is 15 amino acids long.

The chain employs TRBV20-1 and TRBJ2-1, with 7 bases matching TRBD2. This CDR3 has 15 residues. The V and J ends lost 0 bases and 3 bases, in that order; junction bases with no gene match: 5. Germline CDR1 and CDR2: DFQATT and SNEGSKA (reference sequence). CDR3 DNA: TGCAGTGCTAGAGATTGGGGGAGGGGCTACAATGAGCAGTTCTTC. It codes for CSARDWGRGYNEQFF.

In this sample, this clonotype turned up a few times. The V gene is TRBV4-1, the J gene TRBJ2-7; TRBD2 matches at 8 bases. Germline V lookup: CDR1 MGHRA, CDR2 YSYEKL. Trimming at V came to 1 base and at J to 0 bases, leaving 5 bases not matched to a gene. The CDR3 is 16 amino acids. CDR3 bases: TGCGCCAGCAGCCAAGCTCTCGCGGGGGGCTCCTACGAGCAGTACTTC. Residues: CASSQALAGGSYEQYF.

The chain employs TRBV5-1 and TRBJ2-3; TRBD1 agrees at 8 bases. Trimming at V came to 5 bases and at J to 2 bases, leaving 10 bases not matched to a gene. Germline V CDR1 and CDR2: SGHRS, YFSETQ. CDR3 length: 16 residues. The CDR3 region is CASRQHRDRTTDTQYF. The CDR3 nucleotides read TGCGCCAGCAGACAACACCGGGACAGGACCACAGATACGCAGTATTTT.

This chain uses TRBV24-1 with TRBJ1-5; D is ambiguous. The CDR3 covers 16 residues. Trimming removed 1 base from V and 3 bases from J, with 12 bases in between. Germline-derived CDR1 and CDR2 are KGHDR and SFDVKD. CDR3 nucleotide sequence: TGTGCCACCAGTGATTTACTGGGCCGGATCAATCAGCCCCAGCATTTT. Its translation: CATSDLLGRINQPQHF.

The chain links TRBV6-5 to TRBJ2-5, with 9 bases lining up with TRBD1. The V and J ends lost 7 bases and 4 bases, in that order; junction bases with no gene match: 10. The germline CDR1 and CDR2 sequences are MNHEY and SVGAGI. The length of the CDR3 is 15 residues. This CDR3 reads CASKAGTGTLETQYF. In nucleotides, the CDR3 is TGTGCCAGCAAAGCCGGGACAGGGACTTTAGAGACCCAGTACTTC.

This clonotype was seen a few times. The chain recombines TRBV24-1 with TRBJ2-4; D tentatively reads TRBD1 or TRBD2 (5 bases each). The J call could be wrong; TRBJ2-7 is a better fit for the DNA end. Germline V gives CDR1 KGHDR, CDR2 SFDVKD. This CDR3 region has 14 residues. CDR3 nucleotide sequence: TGTGCCACCAGTGATTCGTTCACGGGGACCGAGCAGTACTTC. Translated, it gives CATSDSFTGTEQYF.

The genes are TRBV7-2 and TRBJ2-1; 9 nucleotides match TRBD2. Germline values: CDR1 SGHTA, CDR2 FQGNSA. V trimming: 2 bases; J trimming: 10 bases; junction bases outside the gene matches: 6. The CDR3 runs 14 residues. The CDR3 DNA sequence: TGTGCCAGCAGCTTATGGCGGCTAGCGGGGGAGCAGTTCTTC. Translated: CASSLWRLAGEQFF.

This clonotype was seen a handful of times. The chain links TRBV20-1 to TRBJ1-5, with 9 bases aligning to TRBD1. The germline V gene encodes CDR1 DFQATT and CDR2 SNEGSKA (reference sequence). The CDR3 spans 13 residues. Trimming took 7 bases from V and 7 from J; bases not matched to a gene: 8. Here the CDR3 reads CSVPGQGVQPQHF. The CDR3 DNA reads as TGCAGTGTTCCGGGACAGGGAGTCCAGCCCCAGCATTTT.

V usage is TRBV20-1 and J usage is TRBJ1-6, with TRBD1 matching over 9 bases. J lost 2 bases, V lost 5 bases, and 10 bases had no gene match. Germline V CDR1 and CDR2: DFQATT, SNEGSKA (reference sequence). The CDR3 contains 17 residues. For the CDR3, the DNA is TGCAGTGCTCGTCGACAGGGGGACATTCCCTATAATTCACCCCTCCACTTT. The encoded protein is CSARRQGDIPYNSPLHF.

This clonotype was seen more than once but under ten times. This rearrangement joins TRBV20-1 to TRBJ2-1, with D possibly being TRBD1 (6 bases). Germline V CDR1 and CDR2: DFQATT, SNEGSKA (reference sequence). V was clipped by 6 bases and J by 3 bases, with 15 bases between them. The CDR3 covers 14 residues. The DNA of the CDR3 is TGCAGTGCACGACTACAGGGAAACTACAATGAGCAGTTCTTC. Amino acids: CSARLQGNYNEQFF.

As for this clonotype: Possible read error: a much larger clone is one base away. V is TRBV7-3 and J is TRBJ2-3, with 8 bases fitting TRBD2. Germline V lookup: CDR1 SGHTA, CDR2 FQGTGA. The length of the CDR3 is 16 residues. CDR3 residues: CTSSSVSGLDTDTQYF. CDR3 in DNA: TGTACCAGCAGCTCCGTTTCGGGACTAGATACAGATACGCAGTATTTT.

In this sample, this clonotype turned up a few times. This sequence joins TRBV11-2 and TRBJ1-6, with TRBD1 matching 8 bases. V lost 5 bases, J lost 10 bases, and 4 bases stayed unmatched. CDR3 length: 13 residues. Germline values: CDR1 SGHAT, CDR2 FQNNGV. The CDR3 nucleotides read TGTGCCAGCAGCAAAGGACAGGGCTCACCCCTCCACTTT. Translating it yields CASSKGQGSPLHF.

With regard to this clonotype: An end of the junction differs from the germline gene, which may be a read error. The rearrangement joins TRBV6-6 to TRBJ1-2; D is possibly TRBD1 (6 bases). The germline V gene encodes CDR1 MNHNY and CDR2 SVGAGI (reference sequence). CDR3 length: 14 residues. The CDR3 sequence: CVSSYGTPNYGYTF. CDR3 coding DNA: TGTGTCAGCAGTTACGGGACACCGAACTATGGCTACACCTTC.

This chain connects TRBV7-2 to TRBJ2-7, with D possibly being TRBD1 or TRBD2 (5 bases each). The germline V and J ends were trimmed by 4 bases and 3 bases, with 16 bases remaining between them. CDR3 length equals 15 residues. Germline CDR1 is SGHTA and CDR2 is FQGNSA. Written as DNA, the CDR3 is TGTGCCAGCAGCTACGGGTGGGACGGAGTCTACGAGCAGTACTTC. The encoded protein is CASSYGWDGVYEQYF. Drawing the rest from reference TRBV7-2 and TRBJ2-7, the complete variable domain is GAGVSQSPSNKVTEKGKDVELRCDPISGHTALYWYRQSLGQGLEFLIYFQGNSAPDKSGLPSDRFSAERTGGSVSTLTIQRTQQEDSAVYLCASSYGWDGVYEQYFGPGTRLTVT.

The J gene is TRBJ2-6, the V gene TRBV7-8; D is possibly TRBD1 or TRBD2 (5 bases each). This CDR3 comprises 13 residues. Germline V CDR1 and CDR2: SGHVS, FQNEAQ. Between the trimmed V and J ends, which lost 9 bases and 3 bases, there was a span of 9 bases. The CDR3 loop reads CARTGRGANVLTF. CDR3 bases: TGTGCCAGGACGGGACGTGGGGCCAACGTCCTGACTTTC.

The chain employs TRBV29-1 and TRBJ1-1; no clear D gene. V was shortened by 8 bases and J by 1 base, with 14 bases between the two germline ends. CDR3 length equals 13 residues. Germline V CDR1 and CDR2: SQVTM, ANQGSEA. The DNA of the CDR3 is TGCAGCTTGCGGGCCCACAAGAACACTGAAGCTTTCTTT. Amino acid sequence: CSLRAHKNTEAFF.

The gene calls are TRBV20-1 and TRBJ2-4; D is possibly TRBD1 (5 bases). With 4 bases removed from V and 2 bases from J, the gap between germline ends came to 15 bases. CDR1 is DFQATT, CDR2 SNEGSKA, per germline (reference sequence). CDR3 length: 15 residues. The DNA of the CDR3 is TGCAGTGCTACGTTATTGGGGCTTACCAAAAACATTCAGTACTTC. Its translation: CSATLLGLTKNIQYF.

The J gene is TRBJ2-1, the V gene TRBV12-5; perhaps TRBD2 as D (6 bases). CDR3 length equals 13 residues. Trimming removed 2 bases at V and 7 bases at J, with 9 bases between. Germline CDR1 reads LGHNT; CDR2 reads FRNRAP. The CDR3 sequence: CASGLTGTNEQFF. Here the CDR3 DNA reads TGTGCTAGTGGTTTGACCGGGACTAATGAGCAGTTCTTC.

This clonotype came up a few times. The chain couples TRBV3-1 to TRBJ1-2, with TRBD1 as a possible D gene (5 bases). Between the trimmed V and J ends, which lost 1 base and 4 bases, there was a span of 13 bases. This CDR3 is 15 amino acids long. Per germline, CDR1 LGHDT and CDR2 YNNKEL (reference sequence). The CDR3 loop reads CASSQVGTAGYGYTF. CDR3 sequence (DNA): TGTGCCAGCAGCCAAGTTGGGACGGCCGGCTATGGCTACACCTTC.